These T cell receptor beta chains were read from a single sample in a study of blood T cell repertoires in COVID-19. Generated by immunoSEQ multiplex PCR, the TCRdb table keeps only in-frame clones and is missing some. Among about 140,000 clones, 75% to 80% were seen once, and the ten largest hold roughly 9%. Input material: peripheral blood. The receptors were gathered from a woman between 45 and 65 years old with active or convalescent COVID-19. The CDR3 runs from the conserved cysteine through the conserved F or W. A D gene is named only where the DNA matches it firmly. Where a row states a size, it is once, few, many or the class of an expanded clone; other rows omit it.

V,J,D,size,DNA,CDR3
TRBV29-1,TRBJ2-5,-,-,TGCAGCGGCGAACTCCCCCCAGAGACCCAGTACTTC,CSGELPPETQYF
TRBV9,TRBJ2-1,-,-,TGTGCCAGCAGCAAATTAGCGAGTGAGCAGTTCTTC,CASSKLASEQFF
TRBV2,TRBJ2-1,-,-,TGTGCCAGCAGTGGCTGGGGCAGTCGTAGGAATGAGCAGTTCTTC,CASSGWGSRRNEQFF
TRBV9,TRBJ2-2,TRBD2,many,TGTGCCAGCAAAGCGGGGGGGCGGCCCGGGGAGCTGTTTTTT,CASKAGGRPGELFF
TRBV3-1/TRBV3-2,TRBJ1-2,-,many,TGTGCCAGCAGCCAAATCGGACAGACTAACTATGGCTACACCTTC,CASSQIGQTNYGYTF
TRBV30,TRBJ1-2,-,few,TGTGCCTGGAGCGACCTTACAGGGCCCTATGGCTACACCTTC,CAWSDLTGPYGYTF
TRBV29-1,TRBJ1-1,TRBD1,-,TGCAGCGTTGTTGTTGGTCCAGGGGGCACTGAAGCTTTCTTT,CSVVVGPGGTEAFF
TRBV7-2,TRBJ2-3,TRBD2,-,TGTGCCAGCAGGGCCCGGGAGGGATTTCCCACAGATACGCAGTATTTT,CASRAREGFPTDTQYF
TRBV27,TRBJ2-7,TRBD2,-,TGTGCCAGCAGTCGTAAGACTAGCGGGGCTTCCTACGAGCAGTACTTC,CASSRKTSGASYEQYF
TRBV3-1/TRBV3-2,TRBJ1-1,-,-,TGTGCCAGCAGCCAAGGTGTCAGGGCTTCAAGGGCTTTCTTT,CASSQGVRASRAFF
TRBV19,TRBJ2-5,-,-,TGTGCCAGTAGTATAAACTCGGGAGAGACCCAGTACTTC,CASSINSGETQYF
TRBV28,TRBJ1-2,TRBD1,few,TGTGCCAGCAGTTCAGGGGGCGCTGATCGAGCCTATGGCTACACCTTC,CASSSGGADRAYGYTF
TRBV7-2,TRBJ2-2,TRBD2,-,TGTGCCAGCAGCATTAGCGGGGGGTGGAACACCGGGGAGCTGTTTTTT,CASSISGGWNTGELFF
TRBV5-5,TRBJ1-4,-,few,TGTGCCAGCAGCTTGGCGGAAAAACTGTTTTTT,CASSLAEKLFF
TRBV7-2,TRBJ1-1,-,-,TGTGCCAGCAGCTTCGTGCGTGGGAGCACTGAAGCTTTCTTT,CASSFVRGSTEAFF
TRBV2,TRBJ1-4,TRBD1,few,TGTGCCAGCAGTGTAGGGGGCGGGTCAACTAATGAAAAACTGTTTTTT,CASSVGGGSTNEKLFF
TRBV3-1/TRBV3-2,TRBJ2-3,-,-,TGTGCCAGCAGCCAAGGAGGGGGAGATACGCAGTATTTT,CASSQGGGDTQYF
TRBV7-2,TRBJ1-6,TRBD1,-,TGTGCCAGCAGCTCCCCGGGACAGGGGAATTCACCCCTCCACTTT,CASSSPGQGNSPLHF
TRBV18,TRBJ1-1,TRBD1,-,TGTGCCAGCTCACCACCGCTGCAGGGGGAAACTGAAGCTTTCTTT,CASSPPLQGETEAFF
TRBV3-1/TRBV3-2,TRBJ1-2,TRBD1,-,TGTGCCAGCAGCCACGCCTCGACAGGGGAGGGCTACACCTTC,CASSHASTGEGYTF
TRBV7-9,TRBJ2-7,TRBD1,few,TGTGCCAGCAGCGCGGGACAGGAGTCCTACGAGCAGTACTTC,CASSAGQESYEQYF
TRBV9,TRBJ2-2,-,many,TGTGCCAGCAGCGGGGGACTCCAATCGGGAGGGGAGCTGTTTTTT,CASSGGLQSGGELFF
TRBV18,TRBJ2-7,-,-,TGTGCCAGCTCACCGCGGGCCAATTTATGGAGGGGACCCTACGAGCAGTACTTC,CASSPRANLWRGPYEQYF
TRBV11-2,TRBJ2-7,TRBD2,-,TGTGCCAGCAGCTTGGATCTAGCGGGAGGGACCTACGAGCAGTACTTC,CASSLDLAGGTYEQYF
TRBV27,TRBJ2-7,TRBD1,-,TGTGCCAGCAGTCCGGGACAGGGGAACGAGCAGTACTTC,CASSPGQGNEQYF
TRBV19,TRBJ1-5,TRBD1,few,TGTGCCAGTAGGATCACAGGGGGCGAGAATCAGCCCCAGCATTTT,CASRITGGENQPQHF
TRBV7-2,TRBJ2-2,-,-,TGTGCCAGCAGCTCGACGGGGAACACCGGGGAGCTGTTTTTT,CASSSTGNTGELFF
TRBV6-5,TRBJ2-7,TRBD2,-,TGTGCCAGCACGCGAGGGGAGGGTTACGAGCAGTACTTC,CASTRGEGYEQYF
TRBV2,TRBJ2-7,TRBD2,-,TGTGCCAGCAGTGAGGGGACTAGCGTGGGCTACGAGCAGTACTTC,CASSEGTSVGYEQYF
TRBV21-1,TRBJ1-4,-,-,TGTGCCAGCAGCAAAGTTCCCCCGGAGACAACTAATGAAAAACTGTTTTTT,CASSKVPPETTNEKLFF
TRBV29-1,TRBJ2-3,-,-,TGCAGCGTTGAAGATTGGTCGACTAGCACAGATACGCAGTATTTT,CSVEDWSTSTDTQYF
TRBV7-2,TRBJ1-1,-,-,TGTGCCAGCAGCTCACAGAGTACAGAAAAAGCTTTCTTT,CASSSQSTEKAFF
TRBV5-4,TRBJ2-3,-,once,TGTGCCAGCAGCTTGTCGGGGGTAAGCACAGATACGCAGTATTTT,CASSLSGVSTDTQYF
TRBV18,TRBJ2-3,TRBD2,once,TGTGCCAGCTCACCACCGGGACTAGCGGGGGCTCCAGATACGCAGTATTTT,CASSPPGLAGAPDTQYF
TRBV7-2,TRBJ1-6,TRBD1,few,TGTGCCAGCAGCCCTGGGACAGCTGGAAATTCACCCCTCCACTTT,CASSPGTAGNSPLHF
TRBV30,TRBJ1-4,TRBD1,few,TGTGCCTGGAGTGCCGACAGGGGAATAGAGCTTGTAGGAGGAAAACTGTTTTTT,CAWSADRGIELVGGKLFF
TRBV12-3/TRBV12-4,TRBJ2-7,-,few,TGTGCCAGCAGTTTAGTCTCCTCCTACGAGCAGTACTTC,CASSLVSSYEQYF
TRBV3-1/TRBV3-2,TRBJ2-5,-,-,TGTGCCAGCAGCCTCATGGGGCAGGAGGAGACCCAGTACTTC,CASSLMGQEETQYF